The 8 T cell receptor beta chains below were found in one sample sequenced in a study of spatial heterogeneity in lung cancer. The time point here: sample taken at primary tumor resection. The authors sequenced whole RNA from tumor, nontumor lung or frozen PBMC without sorting. One entry per CDR3 protein, called by TCRdb with MiXCR from the 5' RACE reads. The data contain 60,000 to 90,000 distinct CDR3 sequences, less than 15% of them singletons. The sequenced sample was PBMCs, obtained at surgery. Receptors originate from a male donor with early-stage non-small cell lung cancer.

This clonotype was seen a few times. This chain uses TRBV2 with TRBJ2-7, with 11 bases matching TRBD2. Trimming cost V 7 bases and J 7 bases; bases outside gene matches: 12. Germline values: CDR1 SNHLY, CDR2 FYNNEI. The CDR3 covers 15 residues. As DNA, the CDR3 is TGTGCCAGCACCGATAGACTAGCGGGATTCGAGGAGCAGTACTTC. Translating gives CASTDRLAGFEEQYF.

This clonotype occurred a few times. The V call is TRBV15, the J call TRBJ2-7, with TRBD1 matching 9 bases. The J segment lost 5 bases and the V segment lost 3 bases, leaving 8 bases of the junction unmatched. The germline gives CDR1 LNHNV, CDR2 YYDKDF (reference sequence). This CDR3 has 15 residues. The CDR3 sequence: CATSSDGTGRDEQYF. DNA for the CDR3: TGTGCCACCAGCAGCGATGGGACAGGGAGAGACGAGCAGTACTTC.

The chain has TRBV6-2 or TRBV6-3 and TRBJ2-1, with D unclear. Germline assignment: CDR1 MNHEY and CDR2 SVGEGT. The length of the CDR3 is 13 residues. The V end lost 5 bases, the J end lost 3 bases, and 8 bases lay between the germline ends. In DNA form, the CDR3 reads TGTGCCAGCAGTGGCGTGGACTACAATGAGCAGTTCTTC. Protein product: CASSGVDYNEQFF.

The chain carries TRBV7-2 and TRBJ1-4; no clear D. This CDR3 spans 13 amino acids. Trimming left V 5 bases short and J 8 bases short, with 12 bases between. CDR1 is SGHTA and CDR2 is FQGNSA in the germline V gene. CDR3 nucleotide sequence: TGTGCCAGCAGCCCGACGATTGGGGAAAAACTGTTTTTT. Its protein is CASSPTIGEKLFF.

The rearrangement joins TRBV7-9 to TRBJ1-2; D unresolved. Per the germline V gene, CDR1 is SEHNR and CDR2 is FQNEAQ (reference sequence). This CDR3 region has 13 residues. Deletions cut 0 bases from V and 6 bases from J, with 8 bases between. CDR3 in amino acids: CASSLADENGYTF. In DNA form, the CDR3 reads TGTGCCAGCAGCTTAGCGGACGAGAATGGCTACACCTTC.

The chain links TRBV7-6 to TRBJ2-1, with 9 bases fitting TRBD1. Per germline, CDR1 SGHVS and CDR2 FNYEAQ. V was clipped by 5 bases and J by 7 bases; unmatched bases: 6. The CDR3 totals 14 residues. CDR3 DNA sequence: TGTGCCAGCAGCCTACGGACAGGGGCAAATGAGCAGTTCTTC. Its translation: CASSLRTGANEQFF.

This clonotype was seen only a few times. The V call is TRBV3-1, the J call TRBJ2-4; 11 bases line up with TRBD1. CDR3 length: 19 amino acids. Germline CDR1 reads LGHDT; CDR2 reads YNNKEL (reference sequence). The junction had 7 bases not matched to a gene; V was cut back by 0 bases and J by 0 bases. The CDR3 loop is CASSQEGTGGNKAKNIQYF. The CDR3 nucleotides read TGTGCCAGCAGCCAAGAGGGGACAGGGGGAAACAAAGCCAAAAACATTCAGTACTTC.

This clonotype was seen more than once but under ten times. V is TRBV20-1 and J is TRBJ2-1; D ambiguous. The V gene lost 5 bases and the J gene lost 6 bases, with 8 bases spanning the gap. This CDR3 is built from 11 residues. Germline V gene sequence: CDR1 DFQATT, CDR2 SNEGSKA (reference sequence). The DNA of the CDR3 is TGCAGTGCTCAAAAGTCCAATGAGCAGTTCTTC. It is translated as CSAQKSNEQFF.